This T cell receptor beta chain appears in the sequencing data of a study of cytomegalovirus exposure and HLA in healthy donors. The wider study: Out of 150 million to 200 million T cells, an earlier analysis found around 120 million unique TCR beta sequences in total. Study findings and constraints: Equally common other TCR beta chains were less clonally expanded than HLA-associated ones, a later analysis found.

V was pared by 4 bases and J by 4 bases, with 9 bases of the junction left unmatched. The CDR3 spans 15 residues. Germline lookup yields CDR1 MNHEY and CDR2 SVGAGI. A multiplex PCR was run with 60 Vbeta primers and 13 Jbeta primers. The data were produced by immunoSEQ multiplex PCR, yet TCRdb's version contains in-frame clones alone and is incomplete. The sample includes fewer than 110,000 clones, 79% of them seen just once. On this clone: No antigen is known for it.

The specimen sequenced was PBMCs. The origin of this receptor is a man aged 45-60 years in good health and CMV-seropositive. This chain connects TRBV6-5 to TRBJ2-5, with 7 bases identical to TRBD1. CDR3 region: CASSSPGRGLETQYF. The CDR3 DNA follows: TGTGCCAGCAGTTCGCCGGGTAGGGGGCTAGAGACCCAGTACTTC.